This T cell receptor beta chain was observed in a study of early T cells in non-severe SARS-CoV-2 infection. There are 15 residues in the CDR3. In germline, CDR1 is DFQATT, CDR2 SNEGSKA (reference sequence). With 6 bases clipped from V and 6 bases from J, the junction kept 13 bases outside the gene matches. By frequency in the sample, this clonotype is medium-sized. TCRdb re-analysed the 5' RACE reads in MiXCR, keeping a single row per CDR3 protein. The sample includes tens of thousands of distinct CDR3 sequences, 5% to 6.5% of them seen just once. The clonotype was recovered from an adult who was a healthcare worker with PCR-confirmed SARS-CoV-2 infection or an uninfected control (not recorded which). Source material: whole blood. The chain recombines TRBV20-1 with TRBJ1-5, with 8 bases lining up with TRBD1. The CDR3 protein is CSATQTGEDFQPQHF. The CDR3 DNA reads as TGCAGTGCGACCCAGACAGGGGAGGATTTTCAGCCCCAGCATTTT.